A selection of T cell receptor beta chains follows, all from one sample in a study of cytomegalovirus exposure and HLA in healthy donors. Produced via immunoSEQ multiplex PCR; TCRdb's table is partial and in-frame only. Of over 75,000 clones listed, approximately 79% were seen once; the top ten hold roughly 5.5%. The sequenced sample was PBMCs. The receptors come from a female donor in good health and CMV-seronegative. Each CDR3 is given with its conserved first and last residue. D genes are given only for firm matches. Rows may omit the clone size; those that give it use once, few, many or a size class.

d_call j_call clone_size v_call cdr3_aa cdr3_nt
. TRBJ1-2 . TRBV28 CASRLTSRVGYTF TGTGCCAGCAGGCTCACAAGCAGGGTCGGCTACACCTTC
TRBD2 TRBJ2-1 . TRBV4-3 CASSSRGGPYNEQFF TGCGCCAGCAGCTCCCGGGGGGGCCCCTACAATGAGCAGTTCTTC
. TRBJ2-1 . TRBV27 CASSLVGPGEQFF TGTGCCAGCAGTTTGGTGGGGCCCGGTGAGCAGTTCTTC
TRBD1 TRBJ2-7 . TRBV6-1 CASWDRGSPYEQYF TGTGCCAGCTGGGACAGGGGATCTCCCTACGAGCAGTACTTC
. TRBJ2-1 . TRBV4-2 CASSQDLPSVNEQFF TGTGCCAGCAGCCAAGATCTGCCCAGCGTCAATGAGCAGTTCTTC
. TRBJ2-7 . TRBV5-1 CASSLQQGSYEQYF TGCGCCAGCAGCCTCCAACAGGGCTCCTACGAGCAGTACTTC
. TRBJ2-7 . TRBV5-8 CASSFWAEKYF TGTGCCAGCAGCTTTTGGGCCGAGAAGTACTTC
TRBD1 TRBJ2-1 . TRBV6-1 CASSEEGTGAYNEQFF TGTGCCAGCAGTGAAGAAGGGACAGGGGCCTACAATGAGCAGTTCTTC
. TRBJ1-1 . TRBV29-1 CSVAGVNTEAFF TGCAGCGTTGCGGGGGTGAACACTGAAGCTTTCTTT
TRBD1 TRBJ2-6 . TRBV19 CASSIGTGLSGANVLTF TGTGCCAGTAGTATAGGGACAGGACTCTCTGGGGCCAACGTCCTGACTTTC
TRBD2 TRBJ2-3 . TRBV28 CASCSGTPTDTQYF TGTGCCAGCTGTAGCGGGACTCCCACAGATACGCAGTATTTT
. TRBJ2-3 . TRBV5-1 CASSLESGPTDTQYF TGCGCCAGCAGCTTGGAATCAGGCCCCACAGATACGCAGTATTTT
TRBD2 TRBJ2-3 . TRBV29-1 CSVVGEASGRGTQYF TGCAGCGTTGTAGGGGAAGCTAGCGGGAGGGGTACGCAGTATTTT
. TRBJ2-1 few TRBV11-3 CASSTYRAGEQFF TGTGCCAGCAGCACGTACAGGGCGGGTGAGCAGTTCTTC
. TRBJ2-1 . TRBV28 CASRVWSSYNEQFF TGTGCCAGCAGGGTTTGGAGCTCCTACAATGAGCAGTTCTTC
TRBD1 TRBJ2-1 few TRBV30 CAWRAGGNYNEQFF TGTGCCTGGAGAGCAGGGGGAAACTACAATGAGCAGTTCTTC
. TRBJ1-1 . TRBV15 CATSIRTGTEAFF TGTGCCACCAGCATCCGAACGGGGACTGAAGCTTTCTTT